This record covers a single T cell receptor beta chain. The method was immunoSEQ multiplex PCR; TCRdb's version includes in-frame clones alone and lacks a portion of them. The profile covers approximately 79,000 clones, with about 93% appearing a single time and around 0.75% taken by the ten largest. The data were taken from a study of T cell changes during pregnancy in multiple sclerosis. The CDR3 runs to 14 residues. J was trimmed by 2 bases and V by 1 base; bases with no gene match: 2. Per the germline V gene, CDR1 is LGHNT and CDR2 is FRNRAP. This receptor was obtained from a female donor in good health, enrolled as a control in a pregnancy study. This chain links TRBV12-5 with TRBJ2-7; 7 bases are a match to TRBD2. The input for sequencing was peripheral blood, taken in the second trimester of pregnancy. The CDR3 coding sequence is TGTGCTAGTGGTTTGGAAGCGGGGCCCTACGAGCAGTACTTC. Translated: CASGLEAGPYEQYF.